A single sample is the source of the 28 T cell receptor beta chains below, sequenced in a study of cytomegalovirus exposure and HLA in healthy donors. The PCR employed 60 Vbeta primers together with 13 Jbeta primers. Sequencing used immunoSEQ multiplex PCR; TCRdb keeps in-frame clones, though not all of them. The sample has around 150,000 clones, about 64% seen once. The sequenced sample consisted of PBMCs. These receptor sequences come from a woman aged 55 to 70 in good health and CMV-seropositive.

The rearrangement links TRBV28 to TRBJ1-1, with TRBD1 matching 8 bases. Unmatched junction bases numbered 5, after V lost 5 bases and J lost 0 bases. Germline V gene data show CDR1 as MDHEN and CDR2 as SYDVKM. The CDR3 length is 15 residues. The CDR3 DNA reads TGTGCCAGCAGTCCCGGGGACAGGTTGAACACTGAAGCTTTCTTT. Protein product: CASSPGDRLNTEAFF. Full variable domain (remainder filled in from reference TRBV28 and TRBJ1-1): DVKVTQSSRYLVKRTGEKVFLECVQDMDHENMFWYRQDPGLGLRLIYFSYDVKMKEKGDIPEGYSVSREKKERFSLILESASTNQTSMYLCASSPGDRLNTEAFFGQGTRLTVV.

The chain links TRBV4-1 to TRBJ2-5, with 12 positions matching TRBD2. The J call may be mistaken, given a closer DNA end match to TRBJ2-7. Per germline, CDR1 MGHRA and CDR2 YSYEKL. The CDR3 runs to 16 residues. In DNA, the CDR3 is TGCGCCAGCAGCCGGCTCGGACTAGCGGGACCCTACGAGCAGTACTTC. Encoded protein: CASSRLGLAGPYEQYF.

This clone has a handful of counts. The chain links TRBV6-5 to TRBJ2-1, with D hard to call. The CDR3 has 14 amino acids. Germline loops: CDR1 MNHEY, CDR2 SVGAGI. V lost 0 bases, J lost 3 bases, and 6 bases lay in between. CDR3 in amino acids: CASSYSSYYNEQFF. In nucleotides, the CDR3 is TGTGCCAGCAGTTACTCGAGCTACTACAATGAGCAGTTCTTC.

The chain employs TRBV30 and TRBJ1-6; 7 nucleotides line up with TRBD1. Germline V gene data show CDR1 as GTSNPN and CDR2 as SVGIG (reference sequence). With V trimmed by 1 base and J by 7 bases, 4 bases remained unmatched. The CDR3 extends over 14 amino acids. The CDR3 bases are TGTGCCTGGAGTGGGGGACAGTCAAATTCACCCCTCCACTTT. It specifies CAWSGGQSNSPLHF.

The V call is TRBV5-1, the J call TRBJ2-2; 11 positions agree with TRBD2. The J segment lost 5 bases and the V segment lost 4 bases, leaving 7 bases of the junction unmatched. There are 16 residues in the CDR3. Germline-derived CDR1 and CDR2 are SGHRS and YFSETQ. The CDR3 sequence is CASSPTSGRTTGELFF. The CDR3, as DNA: TGCGCCAGCAGCCCCACTAGCGGGAGAACGACCGGGGAGCTGTTTTTT.

The rearrangement joins TRBV9 to TRBJ2-6; 11 bases line up with TRBD1. Unmatched junction bases numbered 3, after V lost 2 bases and J lost 2 bases. The CDR3 loop spans 17 amino acids. The germline V gene has CDR1 SGDLS and CDR2 YYNGEE. The CDR3 nucleotides read TGTGCCAGCAGCGTCGGGACAGGGGGTGCTGGGGCCAACGTCCTGACTTTC. Translating it yields CASSVGTGGAGANVLTF.

This clone was counted between two and nine times. V and J are TRBV6-4 and TRBJ1-1; 8 nucleotides line up with TRBD1. The J segment lost 2 bases and the V segment lost 0 bases, leaving 11 bases of the junction unmatched. This CDR3 is built from 18 residues. Germline-derived CDR1 and CDR2 are MRHNA and SNTAGT. The DNA for the CDR3 is TGTGCCAGCAGTGACTCTGGTCTTGGGACAGGTTCCAACACTGAAGCTTTCTTT. Protein sequence: CASSDSGLGTGSNTEAFF.

This chain connects TRBV28 to TRBJ2-3; the D gene is possibly TRBD1 (5 bases). The CDR3 totals 13 residues. V lost 6 bases and J lost 4, with 11 bases in between. Per the germline V gene, CDR1 is MDHEN and CDR2 is SYDVKM. This CDR3 reads CASSFTRADTQYF. In nucleotides, the CDR3 is TGTGCCAGCAGCTTCACCAGGGCAGATACGCAGTATTTT.

The chain has TRBV10-3 and TRBJ1-5; 9 bases match TRBD1. The CDR3 has 15 amino acids. Germline V gene lookup returns CDR1 ENHRY and CDR2 SYGVKD. Germline trimming cut 3 bases from V and 6 bases from J; bases unmatched to any gene: 6. CDR3 in DNA: TGTGCCATCAGTGATGGACAGGGGACCCGTCAGCCCCAGCATTTT. Its protein product is CAISDGQGTRQPQHF.

The rearrangement links TRBV18 to TRBJ1-2; 12 bases align to TRBD1. CDR3 length equals 15 residues. Germline CDR1 KGHSH, CDR2 LQKENI. V was pared by 3 bases and J by 3 bases, with 2 bases of the junction left unmatched. CDR3 coding DNA: TGTGCCAGCTCACCGGGGACAGGGGGCTACTATGGCTACACCTTC. Protein: CASSPGTGGYYGYTF.

The chain employs TRBV28 and TRBJ2-1, with D possibly being TRBD1 (7 bases). The germline gives CDR1 MDHEN, CDR2 SYDVKM. Trimming stripped 7 bases from V and 10 bases from J, with 20 bases between. The CDR3 length is 14 residues. The CDR3 spells CASKRQGGQWEQFF. CDR3 DNA: TGTGCCAGCAAGAGACAGGGAGGACAATGGGAGCAGTTCTTC.

J is TRBJ2-1 and V is TRBV7-3, with TRBD1 identical over 7 bases. CDR1 and CDR2 (germline): SGHTA, FQGTGA. Trimming at V came to 3 bases and at J to 4 bases, leaving 12 bases not matched to a gene. The CDR3 consists of 17 residues. Written as DNA, the CDR3 is TGTGCCAGCAGCTTCTCTTCGGGACAGAGTATGTACAATGAGCAGTTCTTC. Its translation is CASSFSSGQSMYNEQFF.

The rearrangement uses TRBV28 and TRBJ1-1; 7 nucleotides align to TRBD1. V lost 3 bases to trimming and J lost 10 bases; unmatched junction nucleotides: 11. Looked up from germline, CDR1 is MDHEN and CDR2 is SYDVKM. The CDR3 runs 14 residues. CDR3 coding DNA: TGTGCCAGCAGTTTCATGGACAGGAACAATCGAGCTTTCTTT. Its translation is CASSFMDRNNRAFF.

The chain combines TRBV7-9 with TRBJ2-7; 11 bases line up with TRBD1. The CDR3 has 14 amino acids. V lost 5 bases to trimming and J lost 3 bases; unmatched junction nucleotides: 3. Germline lookup yields CDR1 SEHNR and CDR2 FQNEAQ (reference sequence). The CDR3 DNA reads TGTGCCAGCAGCCCCGGGACAGGGGGCTACGAGCAGTACTTC. Amino acid sequence: CASSPGTGGYEQYF.

The V and J genes are TRBV28 and TRBJ2-3, with TRBD1 as a possible D gene (5 bases). The V end lost 5 bases, the J end lost 6 bases, and 15 bases lay between the germline ends. Germline V gene data show CDR1 as MDHEN and CDR2 as SYDVKM. This CDR3 is built from 14 residues. This CDR3 is CASSKLLGVDTQYF. The CDR3 region has the DNA TGTGCCAGCAGTAAGCTCCTAGGGGTGGATACGCAGTATTTT. The variable domain in full, completed from reference TRBV28 and TRBJ2-3, reads DVKVTQSSRYLVKRTGEKVFLECVQDMDHENMFWYRQDPGLGLRLIYFSYDVKMKEKGDIPEGYSVSREKKERFSLILESASTNQTSMYLCASSKLLGVDTQYFGPGTRLTVL.

V is TRBV7-2 and J is TRBJ2-2, with TRBD1 matching over 8 bases. The germline gives CDR1 SGHTA, CDR2 FQGNSA. The V and J ends lost 4 bases and 5 bases, in that order; junction bases with no gene match: 0. The CDR3 is 13 amino acids. The CDR3 nucleotides are TGTGCCAGCAGCTACAGGGGGACCGGGGAGCTGTTTTTT. It specifies CASSYRGTGELFF.

This clone was seen a single time. Here the CDR3 reads CASSQDSWGGQPQHF. The CDR3 coding sequence is TGCGCCAGCAGCCAAGATAGTTGGGGAGGGCAGCCCCAGCATTTT. The chain joins TRBV4-3 to TRBJ1-5; D remains ambiguous. In germline, CDR1 is LGHNA, CDR2 YSLEER. The CDR3 is made up of 15 amino acids. V was shortened by 0 bases and J by 7 bases, with 13 bases between the two germline ends.

The chain recombines TRBV5-1 with TRBJ2-5, with TRBD2 matching over 12 bases. V gave up 0 bases and J gave up 4 bases; unmatched junction bases: 4. CDR1 SGHRS and CDR2 YFSETQ come from the germline V gene. This CDR3 has 16 residues. CDR3 in amino acids: CASSLGTSGITETQYF. As DNA, the CDR3 is TGCGCCAGCAGCTTGGGGACTAGCGGGATCACAGAGACCCAGTACTTC.

In this sample, this clone turned up once. V gene TRBV29-1 combines with J gene TRBJ2-1, with 7 bases matching TRBD2. CDR1 and CDR2 (germline): SQVTM, ANQGSEA. The CDR3 covers 13 residues. The trim removed 2 bases at V and 6 bases at J, leaving 4 bases unmatched. The chain's CDR3 is CSVELAEANEQFF. As DNA, the CDR3 is TGCAGCGTTGAACTAGCGGAAGCCAATGAGCAGTTCTTC.

The chain combines TRBV7-8 with TRBJ1-4; perhaps TRBD1 as D (5 bases). Trimming removed 5 bases at V and 7 bases at J, with 17 bases between. The CDR3 spans 15 residues. In germline, CDR1 is SGHVS, CDR2 FQNEAQ. Here the CDR3 DNA reads TGTGCCAGCAGCCCAGGTGGTGGGGCAGGTGAAAAACTGTTTTTT. Its protein product is CASSPGGGAGEKLFF.

The chain employs TRBV28 and TRBJ2-5; 13 bases map to TRBD2. The CDR3 is made up of 17 amino acids. Unmatched junction bases numbered 12, after V lost 6 bases and J lost 5 bases. Germline CDR1 and CDR2: MDHEN and SYDVKM. CDR3 sequence reads: CASRPTGTSGIRETQYF. The CDR3 DNA reads TGTGCCAGCAGACCTACCGGGACTAGCGGGATTCGGGAGACCCAGTACTTC.

The J gene is TRBJ2-1, the V gene TRBV7-3, with TRBD2 matching 9 bases. This CDR3 contains 15 residues. From germline, CDR1 is SGHTA and CDR2 FQGTGA. V lost 5 bases, J lost 0 bases, and 2 bases stayed unmatched. CDR3: CASSAGGGSYNEQFF. The CDR3 bases are TGTGCCAGCAGCGCGGGGGGGGGCTCCTACAATGAGCAGTTCTTC.

The V gene is TRBV7-8, the J gene TRBJ2-7, with TRBD1 identical over 7 bases. Germline V gene data show CDR1 as SGHVS and CDR2 as FQNEAQ. After removal of 5 bases from V and 0 bases from J, the junction contained 4 bases not matched to a gene. The CDR3 contains 14 residues. CDR3: CASSTDRRSYEQYF. In DNA, the CDR3 is TGTGCCAGCAGCACGGACAGGCGCTCCTACGAGCAGTACTTC.

The chain employs TRBV6-5 and TRBJ2-7; 10 bases map to TRBD1. The length of the CDR3 is 14 residues. J lost 1 base, V lost 7 bases, and 4 bases had no gene match. The germline V gene has CDR1 MNHEY and CDR2 SVGAGI. The CDR3 region has the DNA TGTGCCAGCACCAGGACAGGGGGGTCCTACGAGCAGTACTTC. It specifies CASTRTGGSYEQYF.

V gene TRBV11-2 combines with J gene TRBJ2-2; the match to TRBD2 covers 10 bases. This CDR3 contains 17 residues. The V and J ends lost 5 bases and 2 bases, in that order; junction bases with no gene match: 8. CDR1 is SGHAT and CDR2 is FQNNGV in the germline V gene. In DNA, the CDR3 is TGTGCCAGCAGCCTACAAGCGGGAGGGGGTAACACCGGGGAGCTGTTTTTT. It encodes CASSLQAGGGNTGELFF.

CDR3 nucleotides: TGTGCCAGCAGTTACCGGGCGGGGACTAGCGGCTACGAGCAGTACTTC. Protein: CASSYRAGTSGYEQYF. The rearrangement uses TRBV6-5 and TRBJ2-7, with 11 nucleotides matching TRBD2. The CDR3 spans 16 residues. J lost 3 bases, V lost 2 bases, and 6 bases had no gene match. Germline V CDR1 and CDR2: MNHEY, SVGAGI.

The chain couples TRBV28 to TRBJ2-5, with 14 bases that match TRBD2. V shed 5 bases, J shed 5 bases, and the junction held 16 bases outside the gene matches. The CDR3 runs 19 residues. Germline assignment: CDR1 MDHEN and CDR2 SYDVKM. CDR3 sequence reads: CASSTPGTSGRWGSETQYF. The CDR3 nucleotides read TGTGCCAGCAGTACCCCCGGGACTAGCGGGAGATGGGGTTCGGAGACCCAGTACTTC.

This clone was found a few times. The CDR3 nucleotides read TGTGCCAGCAGCTTGGCGGGACGCGGGGGCTCCTCAAACAATTACGAGCAGTACTTC. Translating it yields CASSLAGRGGSSNNYEQYF. This sequence joins TRBV5-5 and TRBJ2-7; D possibly corresponds to TRBD2 (7 bases). V lost 0 bases to trimming and J lost 4 bases, with 26 bases between them. Germline CDR1 SGHKS, CDR2 YYEKEE (reference sequence). There are 19 residues in the CDR3.